The 25 T cell receptor beta chains reported below all come from one sample, sequenced in a study of blood T cells in healthy people across ages. A sample-barcoded 5' primer and a J-beta primer mix were used in a second PCR of roughly 7 to 12 cycles. TCRdb redid the calling of the 5' RACE reads with MiXCR, one entry per CDR3 protein. The data show around 1,000,000 distinct CDR3 sequences, with 30% to 40% seen just once and less than 15% held by the top ten. The specimen was blood. All receptors derive from a man aged 18-30 years in good health.

This clonotype was detected a few times. J is TRBJ2-3 and V is TRBV20-1, with D maybe TRBD1 (6 bases). Trimming stripped 3 bases from V and 0 bases from J, with 16 bases between. Germline V gene sequence: CDR1 DFQATT, CDR2 SNEGSKA (reference sequence). The CDR3 is 16 amino acids. CDR3 residues: CSARARSQGSTDTQYF. The CDR3 bases are TGCAGTGCTAGGGCCCGCTCACAGGGTAGCACAGATACGCAGTATTTT.

This clonotype has ten or more counts. The rearrangement uses TRBV7-2 and TRBJ2-3; TRBD2 agrees at 10 bases. The junction had 0 bases not matched to a gene; V was cut back by 3 bases and J by 0 bases. There are 15 residues in the CDR3. Germline loops: CDR1 SGHTA, CDR2 FQGNSA. In DNA, the CDR3 is TGTGCCAGCAGCTTGGGACTAGCGAGCACAGATACGCAGTATTTT. This gives the protein CASSLGLASTDTQYF.

A word on this clonotype: The junction departs from the called germline gene at one end, perhaps through a read error. The chain joins TRBV14 to TRBJ2-7; D tentatively reads TRBD1 or TRBD2 (5 bases each). The DNA matches TRBJ2-5 better at its end, which makes the J call doubtful. There are 13 residues in the CDR3. Germline CDR1 reads SGHDN; CDR2 reads FVKESK. The CDR3 DNA is TGTACCAGCAGCCCCTGGGGGCAAGAGACCCAGTACTTC. Encoded protein: CTSSPWGQETQYF.

The chain links TRBV3-1 to TRBJ1-2; TRBD1 agrees at 9 bases. CDR3 length equals 16 residues. Germline CDR1 is LGHDT and CDR2 is YNNKEL (reference sequence). Trimming cost V 2 bases and J 1 base; bases outside gene matches: 5. In DNA, the CDR3 is TGTGCCAGCAGCCAATATGGGACAGGGAGTAACTATGGCTACACCTTC. It encodes CASSQYGTGSNYGYTF.

This clonotype came up a few times. The CDR3 DNA sequence: TGTGCCAGCAGCTACCAACGACCGGGCTCCTACAATGAGCAGTTCTTC. This translates into CASSYQRPGSYNEQFF. The J gene is TRBJ2-1, the V gene TRBV7-8, with no clear D. Trimming took 4 bases from V and 0 from J, leaving 13 bases between them. CDR3 length: 16 residues. Germline CDR1 is SGHVS and CDR2 is FQNEAQ.

The sample holds many counts of this clonotype. The gene calls are TRBV11-2 and TRBJ2-3; 10 bases line up with TRBD1. J gave up 4 bases and V 1 base, and 2 bases lay outside the gene matches. This CDR3 is 15 amino acids long. Germline V CDR1 and CDR2: SGHAT, FQNNGV. CDR3 loop: CASSLGQGAADTQYF. CDR3 nucleotide sequence: TGTGCCAGCAGCTTAGGACAGGGGGCCGCAGATACGCAGTATTTT.

This clonotype was seen a handful of times. J is TRBJ2-7 and V is TRBV4-1, with D perhaps TRBD2 (5 bases). V was clipped by 6 bases and J by 5 bases, with 11 bases between them. Germline V gene data show CDR1 as MGHRA and CDR2 as YSYEKL. The CDR3 is made up of 12 amino acids. The CDR3 spells CASRDSKDEQYF. The CDR3 DNA reads TGCGCCAGCAGGGACTCGAAGGACGAGCAGTACTTC.

This clonotype was counted only a few times. CDR3 sequence: CSVAGSRPYEQYF. For the CDR3, the DNA is TGCAGCGTTGCTGGCAGCCGCCCTTACGAGCAGTACTTC. The chain combines TRBV29-1 with TRBJ2-7; D uncertain. This CDR3 is 13 amino acids long. Trimming removed 4 bases from V and 4 bases from J, with 14 bases in between. Germline loops: CDR1 SQVTM, CDR2 ANQGSEA.

This clonotype appeared a few times. The CDR3 region has the DNA TGTGCCAGCAGTTTCGGGACGAGGGGAACTGAAGCTTTCTTT. As protein: CASSFGTRGTEAFF. The chain has TRBV12-3 or TRBV12-4 and TRBJ1-1, with D tentatively TRBD1 (5 bases). Trimming took off 3 bases at V and 5 bases at J, with 13 bases between the two ends. The CDR3 contains 14 residues.

The chain carries TRBV6-6 and TRBJ2-1, with D perhaps given as TRBD1 or TRBD2 (5 bases each). Germline CDR1 MNHNY, CDR2 SVGAGI (reference sequence). V lost 6 bases and J lost 7, with 16 bases in between. CDR3 length: 14 amino acids. This chain's CDR3 is CASSSGASDNEQFF. The CDR3 nucleotides read TGTGCCAGCAGCTCCGGGGCCAGTGATAATGAGCAGTTCTTC.

J is TRBJ2-1 and V is TRBV7-2; perhaps TRBD2 as D (5 bases). V shed 5 bases and J shed 7 bases, with 18 bases lying between them. This CDR3 has 15 amino acids. Germline-derived CDR1 and CDR2 are SGHTA and FQGNSA. The CDR3 region has the DNA TGTGCCAGCAGCCTAGGAGCGGAGACCAGTAATGAGCAGTTCTTC. It translates to CASSLGAETSNEQFF.

The chain combines TRBV15 with TRBJ1-2, with D hard to call. This CDR3 spans 13 amino acids. The V gene's germline CDR1 is LNHNV and CDR2 YYDKDF (reference sequence). V gave up 0 bases and J gave up 7 bases, with 9 bases separating them. CDR3 bases: TGTGCCACCAGCAGAGATCGGGGATGTGGCTACACCTTC. Protein sequence: CATSRDRGCGYTF.

This clonotype was found a few times. The V call is TRBV14, the J call TRBJ2-1; TRBD2 matches 8 bases. The CDR3 contains 17 residues. Germline CDR1 and CDR2: SGHDN and FVKESK. V was clipped by 3 bases and J by 2 bases; unmatched bases: 9. CDR3 DNA sequence: TGTGCCAGCAGCCAGGGGTGGAAGCGGGGGACCTACAATGAGCAGTTCTTC. Translation gives CASSQGWKRGTYNEQFF.

Only a few counts were recorded for this clonotype. The V and J genes are TRBV18 and TRBJ2-3; weak D call: TRBD1 (5 bases). Germline CDR1 reads KGHSH; CDR2 reads LQKENI. The V end was cut by 2 bases, the J end by 2 bases, with 11 bases between. The CDR3 is made up of 15 amino acids. CDR3 in DNA: TGTGCCAGCTCACCATTTACAGGCTACACAGATACGCAGTATTTT. Residues: CASSPFTGYTDTQYF.

The J gene is TRBJ2-3, the V gene TRBV6-5; 12 bases fit TRBD2. Germline lookup yields CDR1 MNHEY and CDR2 SVGAGI. V lost 2 bases to trimming and J lost 4 bases; unmatched junction nucleotides: 1. The CDR3 is 15 amino acids. CDR3: CASSYLAGGADTQYF. CDR3 DNA: TGTGCCAGCAGTTACCTAGCGGGGGGGGCAGATACGCAGTATTTT.

The V call is TRBV12-3 or TRBV12-4, the J call TRBJ1-5; possibly TRBD1 for D (5 bases). V was shortened by 6 bases and J by 3 bases, with 21 bases between the two germline ends. The CDR3 sequence is 17 residues long. The CDR3 coding sequence is TGTGCCAGCAGCTCCGGGGCTTGGGGCGGTCTCAATCAGCCCCAGCATTTT. This codes for CASSSGAWGGLNQPQHF.

The genes are TRBV5-1 and TRBJ2-5; unclear D gene. V was pared by 4 bases and J by 1 base, with 8 bases between. Germline V gene sequence: CDR1 SGHRS, CDR2 YFSETQ. The CDR3 length is 13 residues. The CDR3 protein is CASSRRIQETQYF. Here the CDR3 DNA reads TGCGCCAGCAGCCGCCGGATCCAAGAGACCCAGTACTTC.

This clonotype has just a few counts. The chain couples TRBV27 to TRBJ2-3; tentatively, D is TRBD2 (7 bases). The germline CDR1 and CDR2 sequences are MNHEY and SMNVEV (reference sequence). The CDR3 is made up of 13 amino acids. Trimming left V 0 bases short and J 12 bases short, with 13 bases between. In DNA, the CDR3 is TGTGCCAGCAGTTTATCAGTCGGGGGGCCCCAGTATTTT. Protein sequence: CASSLSVGGPQYF.

The CDR3 sequence: CASSYLAGTEAFF. The CDR3 region has the DNA TGTGCCAGCAGTTACTTAGCCGGCACTGAAGCTTTCTTT. V and J are TRBV6-2 or TRBV6-3 and TRBJ1-1, with unresolved D. CDR3 length: 13 amino acids. Germline CDR1 reads MNHEY; CDR2 reads SVGEGT. The V end lost 1 base, the J end lost 4 bases, and 7 bases lay between the germline ends.

This clonotype has a handful of counts. This chain links TRBV2 with TRBJ2-5, with D possibly matching TRBD2 (6 bases). Germline CDR1 and CDR2: SNHLY and FYNNEI. This CDR3 comprises 12 residues. Trimming removed 8 bases from V and 6 bases from J, with 13 bases in between. The CDR3 loop is CASLTSRQTQYF. CDR3 DNA sequence: TGTGCCAGCCTGACTAGTCGGCAGACCCAGTACTTC.

The chain recombines TRBV28 with TRBJ1-1, with TRBD1 matching over 7 bases. Germline assignment: CDR1 MDHEN and CDR2 SYDVKM. CDR3 size: 18 residues. J gave up 2 bases and V 4 bases, and 16 bases lay outside the gene matches. CDR3 nucleotide sequence: TGTGCCAGCAGTTCCCTTACCGGGACAGAGTTCATAAACACTGAAGCTTTCTTT. It encodes CASSSLTGTEFINTEAFF.

The chain combines TRBV12-3 or TRBV12-4 with TRBJ2-1, with TRBD2 matching 13 bases. The J call is doubtful: the DNA matches TRBJ2-7 better. This CDR3 is built from 20 residues. DNA of the CDR3: TGTGCCAGCAGTGGTAGACTAGCGGGGGGCCCTCTAGGTGCCTACAATGAGCAGTACTTC. It specifies CASSGRLAGGPLGAYNEQYF.

This clonotype has only a few counts. The rearrangement uses TRBV9 and TRBJ1-1, with a weak D call TRBD1 (5 bases). V was pared by 1 base and J by 1 base, with 11 bases between. In germline, CDR1 is SGDLS, CDR2 YYNGEE. This CDR3 is 15 amino acids long. CDR3 residues: CASSVLDTKNTEAFF. In nucleotides, the CDR3 is TGTGCCAGCAGCGTATTGGACACCAAGAACACTGAAGCTTTCTTT.

CDR3 DNA sequence: TGTGCCAGCAGTAAACAGGGGATGAACACTGAAGCTTTCTTT. Encoded protein: CASSKQGMNTEAFF. The chain is built from TRBV12-3 or TRBV12-4 and TRBJ1-1, with 7 bases that match TRBD1. The CDR3 consists of 14 residues. V was clipped by 5 bases and J by 0 bases; unmatched bases: 3.

Note on this clonotype: The junction and the germline gene differ at one end; a read error may be behind it. This chain joins TRBV6-4 and TRBJ1-1; 7 positions match TRBD1. The CDR3 spans 16 residues. Per the germline V gene, CDR1 is MRHNA and CDR2 is SNTAGT. CDR3 in DNA: TGTGCCAGCAATGACAACAGGGGCCGGATGAACACTGAAGCTTTCTTT. Translating it yields CASNDNRGRMNTEAFF.